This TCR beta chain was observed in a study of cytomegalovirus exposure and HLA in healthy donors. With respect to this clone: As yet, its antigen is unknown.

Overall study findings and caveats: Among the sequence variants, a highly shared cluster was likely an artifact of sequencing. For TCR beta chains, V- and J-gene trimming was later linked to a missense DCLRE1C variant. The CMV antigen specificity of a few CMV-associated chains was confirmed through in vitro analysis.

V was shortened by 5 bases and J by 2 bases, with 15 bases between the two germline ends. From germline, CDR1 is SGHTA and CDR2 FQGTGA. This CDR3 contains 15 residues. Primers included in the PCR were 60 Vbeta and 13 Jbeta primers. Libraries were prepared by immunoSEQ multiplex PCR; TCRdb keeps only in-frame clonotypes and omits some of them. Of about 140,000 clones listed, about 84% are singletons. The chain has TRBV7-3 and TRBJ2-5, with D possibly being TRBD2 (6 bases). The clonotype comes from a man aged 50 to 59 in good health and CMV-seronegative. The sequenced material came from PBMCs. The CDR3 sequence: CASSGSYGGQETQYF. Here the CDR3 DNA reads TGTGCCAGCAGCGGGTCCTATGGGGGGCAAGAGACCCAGTACTTC.